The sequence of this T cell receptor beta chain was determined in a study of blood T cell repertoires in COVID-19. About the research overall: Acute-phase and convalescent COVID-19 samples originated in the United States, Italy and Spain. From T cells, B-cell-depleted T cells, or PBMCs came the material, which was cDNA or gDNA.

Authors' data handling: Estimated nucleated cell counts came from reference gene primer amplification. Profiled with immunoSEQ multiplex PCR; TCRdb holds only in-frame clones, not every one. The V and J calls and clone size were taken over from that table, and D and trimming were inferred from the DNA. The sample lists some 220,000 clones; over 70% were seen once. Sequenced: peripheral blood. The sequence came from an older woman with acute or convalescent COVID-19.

The CDR3 DNA reads as TGTGCCAGCAGCAAAGATCCTTCCAGCGGGCTAAGAAGCGATGAGCAGTTCTTC. Its protein product is CASSKDPSSGLRSDEQFF. The J gene is TRBJ2-1, the V gene TRBV21-1; the D call of TRBD2 is as the table states it, not checked on the DNA. TRBV21-1 is tagged as a pseudogene. The CDR3 length is 18 residues.